This T cell receptor beta chain was sequenced for a study of T cell responses to AZD1222 COVID-19 vaccine. The study, taken as a whole, reports: Repertoire samples came only from after the peak T cell response.

Data came from immunoSEQ multiplex PCR; TCRdb stores just in-frame clones and leaves some out. The sample contains around 180,000 clones, 85% to 90% of which appear only once. CDR3 length: 13 residues. Germline CDR1 is SQVTM and CDR2 is ANQGSEA. Trimming stripped 3 bases from V and 1 base from J, with 8 bases between. With regard to this clone: As yet, its antigen is unknown.

Pooling covered second doses at about 4 or about 12 weeks. This TCR was recovered from an adult who received the AZD1222 COVID-19 vaccine. The rearrangement uses TRBV29-1 and TRBJ2-3; D not resolved. Sequenced material: peripheral blood, taken 28 days after the second AZD1222 dose. The CDR3 loop reads CSVDPLGTDTQYF. CDR3 nucleotides: TGCAGCGTTGACCCACTGGGCACAGATACGCAGTATTTT.